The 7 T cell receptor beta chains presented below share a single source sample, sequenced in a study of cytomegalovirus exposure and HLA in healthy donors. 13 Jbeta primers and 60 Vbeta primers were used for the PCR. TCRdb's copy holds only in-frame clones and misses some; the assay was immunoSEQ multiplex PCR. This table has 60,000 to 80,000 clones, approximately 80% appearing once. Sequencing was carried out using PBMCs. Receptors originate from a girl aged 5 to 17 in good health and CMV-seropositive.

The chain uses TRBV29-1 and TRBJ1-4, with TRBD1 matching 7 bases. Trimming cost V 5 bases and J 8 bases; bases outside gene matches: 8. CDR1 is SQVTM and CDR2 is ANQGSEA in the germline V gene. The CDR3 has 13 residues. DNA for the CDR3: TGCAGCGTTCATGACAGGGAGTGGGAAAAACTGTTTTTT. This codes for CSVHDREWEKLFF.

CDR3 sequence: CASSFGTGAYEQYF. In DNA, the CDR3 is TGTGCCAGCAGCTTCGGGACAGGGGCCTACGAGCAGTACTTC. This chain joins TRBV7-8 and TRBJ2-7, with TRBD1 identical over 10 bases. Germline V CDR1 and CDR2: SGHVS, FQNEAQ. CDR3 length: 14 residues. V trimming: 3 bases; J trimming: 2 bases; junction bases outside the gene matches: 1.

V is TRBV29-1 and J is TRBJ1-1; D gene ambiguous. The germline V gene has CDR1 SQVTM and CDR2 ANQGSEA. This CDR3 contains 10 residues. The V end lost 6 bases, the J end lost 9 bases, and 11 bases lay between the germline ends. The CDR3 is CSVDSPQAFF. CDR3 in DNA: TGCAGCGTCGACTCCCCGCAAGCTTTCTTT.

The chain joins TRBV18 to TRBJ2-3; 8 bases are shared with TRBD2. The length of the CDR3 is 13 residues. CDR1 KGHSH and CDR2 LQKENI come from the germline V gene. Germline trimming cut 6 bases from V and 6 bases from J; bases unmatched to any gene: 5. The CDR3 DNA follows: TGTGCCAGCTCCCCCCCGGGGGGGGATACGCAGTATTTT. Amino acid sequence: CASSPPGGDTQYF.

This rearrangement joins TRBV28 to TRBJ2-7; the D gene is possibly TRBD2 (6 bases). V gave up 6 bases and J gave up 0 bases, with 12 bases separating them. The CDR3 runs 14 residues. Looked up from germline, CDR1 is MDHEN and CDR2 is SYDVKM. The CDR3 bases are TGTGCCAGCAGGGAGGGAGCGGTCTCCTACGAGCAGTACTTC. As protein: CASREGAVSYEQYF.

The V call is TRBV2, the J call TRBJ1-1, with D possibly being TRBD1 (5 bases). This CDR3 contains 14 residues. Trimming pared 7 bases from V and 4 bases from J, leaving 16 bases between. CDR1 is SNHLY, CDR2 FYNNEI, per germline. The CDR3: CASNIRMGGTEAFF. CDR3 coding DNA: TGTGCCAGCAATATCAGGATGGGGGGCACTGAAGCTTTCTTT.

Here the CDR3 reads CASSQDWSDPPYEQYF. Written as DNA, the CDR3 is TGCGCCAGCAGCCAAGATTGGTCAGATCCCCCCTACGAGCAGTACTTC. J is TRBJ2-7 and V is TRBV4-1; D gene unclear. Trimming removed 0 bases from V and 2 bases from J, with 14 bases in between. The CDR3 spans 16 residues. Germline V CDR1 and CDR2: MGHRA, YSYEKL.